This T cell receptor (beta chain) was captured in a study of vaccination effects on CD4 cells after COVID-19. In the study overall: The post-vaccine samples were taken, at the median, 72 days after the second dose. Findings and caveats of the study: Late post-vaccination samples showed marked contraction of infection- and vaccine-induced clones.

TCRdb's table, derived via immunoSEQ multiplex PCR, lists solely in-frame clones and lacks some. This sample has around 32,000 clones, with approximately 75% found just once. This CDR3 region has 14 residues. In germline, CDR1 is MNHEY, CDR2 SVGAGI. V dropped 0 bases and J dropped 4 bases, with 10 bases sitting between them. Comment on this clone: The antigen remains undetermined.

Under the ViraFEST assay, PBMC were stimulated with viral peptide pools so that antigen-specific CD4+ T cells expanded. Sequencing was performed afterwards. It was after approximately 11 days of culture that CD4+ T cells were isolated. Participants were vaccinated with two doses of either the BNT162b2 or mRNA-1273 vaccine. Vaccinated recipients, who were negative for nucleocapsid antibodies, had no history of SARS-CoV-2 infection. With approximately 9.6 ug/ml peptides and around 9.6 IU/ml IL-2, fewer than 2.5 million PBMC per well were cultured. This specimen was CD4+ T cells from PBMCs cultured with HCoV-229E spike peptides, taken after COVID-19 vaccination. This chain joins TRBV6-5 and TRBJ2-7; D call uncertain. This clonotype originated in a human donor who received a COVID-19 vaccine. Here the CDR3 reads CASSYSSSQYEQYF. The CDR3 DNA reads as TGTGCCAGCAGTTACTCGAGTAGTCAGTACGAGCAGTACTTC.